These 26 T cell receptor beta chains share one sample of origin, sequenced in a study of regulatory T cells in long-lasting Graves disease. With iRepertoire HTBI primers and Arm-PCR of CDR3 regions, TCR beta libraries were built. TCRdb reanalysed the multiplex PCR reads using MiXCR and keeps one entry per CDR3 protein. The sample lists 540,000 or so distinct CDR3 sequences; roughly 13% were seen once. Time point meaning: newly diagnosed GD, antithyroid drugs for less than 3 months. The TCR library was made from RNA extracted from PBMCs. The same sample was also studied in work on T cells in Graves' hyperthyroidism and ophthalmopathy.

The sequencing used peripheral blood mononuclear cells (PBMCs), collected at new diagnosis, from a patient treated with antithyroid drugs. These receptors were collected from a man in his thirties or forties with Graves disease.

There are many counts of this clonotype. The J gene is TRBJ2-7, the V gene TRBV19; weak D call: TRBD2 (6 bases). The CDR3 is 16 amino acids. CDR1 and CDR2 (germline): LNHDA, SQIVND (reference sequence). V dropped 3 bases and J dropped 2 bases, with 17 bases sitting between them. CDR3 in amino acids: CASSIRVAIAAYEQYF. The CDR3 nucleotides are TGTGCCAGTAGTATCAGGGTCGCGATAGCGGCCTACGAGCAGTACTTC.

This clonotype was seen at least ten times. The chain uses TRBV27 and TRBJ2-7; D perhaps matches TRBD1 (6 bases). The length of the CDR3 is 16 residues. The V gene's germline CDR1 is MNHEY and CDR2 SMNVEV (reference sequence). The V gene lost 5 bases and the J gene lost 2 bases, with 19 bases spanning the gap. This chain's CDR3 is CASSPMGHPDTYEQYF. DNA for the CDR3: TGTGCCAGCAGTCCGATGGGACACCCAGACACCTACGAGCAGTACTTC.

The chain uses TRBV10-3 and TRBJ2-1, with D tentatively TRBD1 or TRBD2 (5 bases each). The CDR3 loop spans 16 amino acids. The germline CDR1 and CDR2 sequences are ENHRY and SYGVKD. V was cut by 6 bases and J by 0 bases, with 15 bases left in between. CDR3 sequence reads: CAIRGDGQSSYNEQFF. CDR3 sequence (DNA): TGTGCCATCAGGGGGGACGGCCAGAGCTCCTACAATGAGCAGTTCTTC.

This clonotype was seen repeatedly, ten times or more. This sequence joins TRBV6-1 and TRBJ2-1; TRBD1 agrees at 9 bases. The CDR3 extends over 14 amino acids. Germline CDR1 MNHNS, CDR2 SASEGT. Losses at the gene ends were 7 bases for V and 14 bases for J; bases not matched to a gene: 15. This CDR3 reads CASTPDRGAGREFF. The CDR3 DNA is TGTGCCAGCACCCCTGACAGGGGGGCGGGAAGGGAGTTCTTC.

This clonotype has a handful of counts. A read error may be the cause here, since a much bigger clone is one base away. The rearrangement joins TRBV20-1 to TRBJ2-1; the D is unclear. Germline values: CDR1 DFQATT, CDR2 SNEGSKA (reference sequence). This CDR3 contains 13 residues. The CDR3 spells CSARARSYSEQFF. Here the CDR3 DNA reads TGCAGTGCTAGAGCGAGGAGCTACAGTGAGCAGTTCTTC.

This clonotype was picked up many times. The chain combines TRBV6-1 with TRBJ2-2, with TRBD1 matching 7 bases. The CDR3 loop spans 15 amino acids. V shed 6 bases, J shed 4 bases, and the junction held 8 bases outside the gene matches. Germline CDR1 is MNHNS and CDR2 is SASEGT. The CDR3 nucleotides read TGTGCCAGCAGGCGACAGGGTAGGGGCACCGGGGAGCTGTTTTTT. As protein: CASRRQGRGTGELFF.

This clonotype was observed at least ten times. The chain joins TRBV6-1 to TRBJ2-2; either TRBD1 or TRBD2 may fit D (5 bases each). CDR3 size: 15 residues. Germline CDR1 and CDR2: MNHNS and SASEGT. Trimming pared 6 bases from V and 8 bases from J, leaving 19 bases between. The DNA for the CDR3 is TGTGCCAGCAGATCCGGGACGAGGATAACGGGGGAGCTGTTTTTT. Translated, it gives CASRSGTRITGELFF.

This clonotype showed up many times. The chain joins TRBV27 to TRBJ2-1, with D perhaps matching TRBD1 (5 bases). Trimming removed 5 bases at V and 0 bases at J, with 11 bases between. This CDR3 region has 15 residues. Germline V gene data show CDR1 as MNHEY and CDR2 as SMNVEV (reference sequence). DNA of the CDR3: TGTGCCAGCAGTATCAGGGATTCCTCCTACAATGAGCAGTTCTTC. The encoded protein is CASSIRDSSYNEQFF.

This clonotype was found many times. The gene calls are TRBV28 and TRBJ2-7; TRBD1 agrees at 10 bases. The CDR3 extends over 17 amino acids. With V trimmed by 4 bases and J by 2 bases, 11 bases remained unmatched. Germline CDR1 MDHEN, CDR2 SYDVKM. In nucleotides, the CDR3 is TGTGCCAGCAGTTATACCCCGGGACAGGGGAAGGCCTACGAGCAGTACTTC. Residues: CASSYTPGQGKAYEQYF.

This clonotype was observed a handful of times. This chain links TRBV3-1 with TRBJ2-4; unclear D gene. Germline values: CDR1 LGHDT, CDR2 YNNKEL (reference sequence). CDR3 size: 13 residues. Trimming cost V 3 bases and J 8 bases, with 11 bases left between them. CDR3 sequence reads: CASSHPYADIQYF. DNA for the CDR3: TGTGCCAGCAGCCATCCCTACGCGGACATTCAGTACTTC.

This clonotype was seen repeatedly, ten times or more. The chain links TRBV20-1 to TRBJ2-1; TRBD2 matches at 12 bases. The germline gives CDR1 DFQATT, CDR2 SNEGSKA (reference sequence). Trimming removed 0 bases from V and 7 bases from J; junction bases left unmatched: 7. The CDR3 contains 16 residues. The CDR3 loop reads CSARDLLAGGSNEQFF. CDR3 bases: TGCAGTGCTAGAGACCTACTAGCGGGAGGTTCAAATGAGCAGTTCTTC.

This clonotype has more than one count but fewer than ten. The J gene is TRBJ1-3, the V gene TRBV29-1, with D possibly being TRBD1 (6 bases). This CDR3 comprises 15 residues. From germline, CDR1 is SQVTM and CDR2 ANQGSEA. V was shortened by 5 bases and J by 0 bases, with 14 bases between the two germline ends. The CDR3 loop is CSVRLDRSSGNTIYF. The CDR3 nucleotides are TGCAGCGTTAGACTCGACAGGAGCTCTGGAAACACCATATATTTT.

This clonotype was counted between two and nine times. V gene TRBV12-3 or TRBV12-4 combines with J gene TRBJ2-1, with 8 positions matching TRBD1. Trimming at V came to 6 bases and at J to 7 bases, leaving 14 bases not matched to a gene. CDR3 length: 16 residues. The CDR3 loop reads CASRRGRGQGGNEQFF. DNA for the CDR3: TGTGCCAGCAGACGGGGCAGGGGGCAAGGGGGGAATGAGCAGTTCTTC.

In its sample, this clonotype was seen a few times. The chain joins TRBV5-1 to TRBJ2-3; TRBD2 is a possible D gene (5 bases). Trimming took off 8 bases at V and 2 bases at J, with 15 bases between the two ends. Germline values: CDR1 SGHRS, CDR2 YFSETQ. The CDR3 is 14 amino acids. The CDR3 DNA reads TGCGCCAGTTCTGGGAGCCCGCACACAGATACGCAGTATTTT. It specifies CASSGSPHTDTQYF.

In its sample, this clonotype was seen many times. The V call is TRBV29-1, the J call TRBJ1-2; 11 bases are a match to TRBD1. V was clipped by 0 bases and J by 5 bases; unmatched bases: 17. The CDR3 covers 19 residues. Germline CDR1 and CDR2: SQVTM and ANQGSEA. CDR3 coding DNA: TGCAGCGTTGAAGATCGGACAGGGGGCTTACCGATCCCCCGGTATGGCTACACCTTC. Its translation: CSVEDRTGGLPIPRYGYTF.

This clonotype was observed at least ten times. The chain couples TRBV15 to TRBJ1-1; D not certain. V lost 0 bases and J 7 bases, leaving 15 bases between the germline ends. Germline CDR1 LNHNV, CDR2 YYDKDF (reference sequence). The CDR3 totals 15 residues. The chain's CDR3 is CATSRDHRFEHEAFF. The CDR3 DNA follows: TGTGCCACCAGCAGAGATCACAGATTTGAACATGAAGCTTTCTTT.

Here the CDR3 DNA reads TGCGCCAGCAGTGACGAACAGCTTACTAGCACAGATACGCAGTATTTT. This gives the protein CASSDEQLTSTDTQYF. This chain connects TRBV10-2 to TRBJ2-3; no reliable D call. V dropped 3 bases and J dropped 0 bases, with 13 bases sitting between them. The CDR3 sequence is 16 residues long. Germline CDR1 is WSHSY and CDR2 is SAAADI.

In this sample, this clonotype turned up many times. The chain recombines TRBV24-1 with TRBJ1-2; D is possibly TRBD1 (6 bases). This CDR3 comprises 14 residues. Germline V gene sequence: CDR1 KGHDR, CDR2 SFDVKD. V was shortened by 4 bases and J by 3 bases, with 11 bases between the two germline ends. CDR3 residues: CATSDHREYYGYTF. For the CDR3, the DNA is TGTGCCACCAGTGACCACAGGGAGTACTATGGCTACACCTTC.

The rearrangement uses TRBV9 and TRBJ2-7; the D is unclear. The ends were cut back, 3 bases at V and 3 bases at J, with 13 bases in the middle. Germline CDR1 reads SGDLS; CDR2 reads YYNGEE. This CDR3 spans 14 amino acids. The CDR3 coding sequence is TGTGCCAGCAGCGACGCGAGCGCAGACTACGAGCAGTACTTC. This gives the protein CASSDASADYEQYF.

In this sample, this clonotype turned up many times. J is TRBJ2-5 and V is TRBV11-3; D not resolved. Trimming took 0 bases from V and 1 from J, leaving 6 bases between them. CDR3 length: 14 amino acids. Germline V gene lookup returns CDR1 SGHNT and CDR2 YENEEA. DNA for the CDR3: TGTGCCAGCAGCTTAGATGGACCCCAAGAGACCCAGTACTTC. Translated, it gives CASSLDGPQETQYF.

This clonotype was counted many times. The genes are TRBV6-1 and TRBJ2-1; 9 positions match TRBD2. With V trimmed by 5 bases and J by 2 bases, 7 bases remained unmatched. Per germline, CDR1 MNHNS and CDR2 SASEGT. The CDR3 loop spans 16 amino acids. The CDR3 region is CASSPRTSETYNEQFF. In DNA, the CDR3 is TGTGCCAGCAGTCCTCGGACTAGCGAGACCTACAATGAGCAGTTCTTC.

This clonotype has ten or more counts. The rearrangement joins TRBV10-3 to TRBJ2-1; 10 bases are a match to TRBD2. The trim removed 6 bases at V and 1 base at J, leaving 12 bases unmatched. The CDR3 is 18 amino acids. From germline, CDR1 is ENHRY and CDR2 SYGVKD. CDR3 amino acids: CAIRAGLAGGSSYNEQFF. In nucleotides, the CDR3 is TGTGCCATCAGGGCCGGGTTAGCGGGAGGATCTTCCTACAATGAGCAGTTCTTC.

This clonotype has ten or more counts. The CDR3 protein is CSVDTGDSTDTQYF. The CDR3 nucleotides read TGCAGCGTTGATACAGGGGACAGCACAGATACGCAGTATTTT. This chain links TRBV29-1 with TRBJ2-3, with 7 bases lining up with TRBD1. Germline V CDR1 and CDR2: SQVTM, ANQGSEA. V gave up 3 bases and J gave up 0 bases; unmatched junction bases: 3. The CDR3 has 14 amino acids.

This clonotype has at least ten counts. CDR3 sequence (DNA): TGTGCCAGCAGCTTATTCGGGTTAGTCGGGCAAGAGACCCAGTACTTC. Protein sequence: CASSLFGLVGQETQYF. J is TRBJ2-5 and V is TRBV7-2; D not certain. This CDR3 has 16 amino acids. CDR1 and CDR2 from the germline V gene are SGHTA and FQGNSA. V was trimmed by 2 bases and J by 2 bases, leaving 15 bases between them.

Many counts were recorded for this clonotype. The chain employs TRBV6-2 or TRBV6-3 and TRBJ2-3; 10 nucleotides match TRBD2. The CDR3 spans 15 residues. Germline loops: CDR1 MNHEY, CDR2 SVGEGT. The junction had 4 bases not matched to a gene; V was cut back by 2 bases and J by 5 bases. In nucleotides, the CDR3 is TGTGCCAGCAGTTACGTAGCGGGAGGACGAGATACGCAGTATTTT. Amino acid sequence: CASSYVAGGRDTQYF.

About this clonotype: A single base separates this from a much larger clone, so it may be a read error. CDR3 residues: CASISEDRHSYGQYF. The CDR3 region has the DNA TGTGCCAGCATATCCGAAGACAGACATTCTTACGGGCAGTACTTC. The chain recombines TRBV2 with TRBJ2-7, with D possibly matching TRBD1 (5 bases). Germline V gives CDR1 SNHLY, CDR2 FYNNEI. CDR3 length: 15 amino acids.